These 15 T cell receptor beta chains originate from one sample sequenced in a study of low-dose radiotherapy and immunotherapy resistance in tumors (dated by TCRdb to the early 2020s). Sequencing used an Illumina HiSeq 2500. First-strand cDNA was synthesized using Superscript III and a set of TRAV- and TRBV-specific primers, so that both TCRalpha and TCRbeta chains were covered. TCRs were amplified with Phusion for about 22 PCR cycles using a constant-region primer together with the adapter attached to the V primers. The public reads were quality trimmed at Q25 with fastp and then assembled into clones with MiXCR by TCRdb, keeping productive beta chains. Duplicate CDR3 protein sequences are folded into a single record with the most common DNA and genes. For this sample the table gives around 80,000 distinct CDR3 sequences, of which 15% to 20% were detected only once. The ten biggest clones cover approximately 1.5% of the sample.

Sample time point, as interpreted from the label and publication: after trial treatment. This specimen's treatment or condition label, per the study, means: LDRT plus nivolumab, ipilimumab, low-dose cyclophosphamide and aspirin (RACIN trial). The sequences come from PBMCs, collected after low-dose radiotherapy plus immunotherapy. These TCRs come from a male donor with prostate cancer.

This clonotype was detected only a few times. This chain connects TRBV20-1 to TRBJ1-1; D remains ambiguous. This CDR3 contains 12 residues. V gave up 2 bases and J gave up 1 base, with 5 bases separating them. CDR1 and CDR2 from the germline V gene are DFQATT and SNEGSKA (reference sequence). CDR3 protein: CSARIGNTEAFF. CDR3 nucleotides: TGCAGTGCTAGAATAGGGAACACTGAAGCTTTCTTT.

The chain is built from TRBV28 and TRBJ2-7, with D possibly being TRBD2 (5 bases). The CDR3 is 14 amino acids. Trimming took 4 bases from V and 4 from J, leaving 14 bases between them. Germline V CDR1 and CDR2: MDHEN, SYDVKM. Here the CDR3 reads CASSSRGILYEQYF. The DNA for the CDR3 is TGTGCCAGCAGTTCACGAGGGATCCTGTACGAGCAGTACTTC.

This clonotype showed up many times. The chain is built from TRBV19 and TRBJ2-1; D possibly matches TRBD1 or TRBD2 (6 bases each). The germline V and J ends were trimmed by 5 bases and 4 bases, with 21 bases remaining between them. The CDR3 consists of 17 residues. CDR1 and CDR2 (germline): LNHDA, SQIVND (reference sequence). The CDR3 region is CASSFTPTGGLYNEQFF. DNA of the CDR3: TGTGCCAGTAGTTTTACTCCCACTGGGGGGCTGTACAATGAGCAGTTCTTC.

The V and J genes are TRBV20-1 and TRBJ2-5, with D uncertain. The CDR3 loop spans 13 amino acids. Germline values: CDR1 DFQATT, CDR2 SNEGSKA (reference sequence). Trimming pared 4 bases from V and 2 bases from J, leaving 11 bases between. The CDR3 loop is CSAMQTPQETQYF. CDR3 DNA sequence: TGCAGTGCTATGCAGACTCCTCAAGAGACCCAGTACTTC.

This clonotype was seen repeatedly, ten times or more. This chain links TRBV9 with TRBJ2-7, with D perhaps matching TRBD1 or TRBD2 (5 bases each). There are 14 residues in the CDR3. Germline V gene lookup returns CDR1 SGDLS and CDR2 YYNGEE. Trimming cost V 0 bases and J 3 bases, with 10 bases left between them. The CDR3, as DNA: TGTGCCAGCAGCGTAGAGGTGGGGGACTACGAGCAGTACTTC. Translated, it gives CASSVEVGDYEQYF.

This clonotype showed up many times. The CDR3 nucleotides are TGTGCCACCAGTCTAGGGGCAACCTACGAGCAGTACTTC. This codes for CATSLGATYEQYF. The chain recombines TRBV24-1 with TRBJ2-7, with a weak D call TRBD1 (5 bases). The V and J ends lost 6 bases and 2 bases respectively, with 10 bases between them. Germline V CDR1 and CDR2: KGHDR, SFDVKD. The CDR3 is made up of 13 amino acids.

This clonotype was counted many times. This chain connects TRBV10-3 to TRBJ2-1; 14 bases are a match to TRBD2. J lost 8 bases, V lost 6 bases, and 0 bases had no gene match. Germline V gene lookup returns CDR1 ENHRY and CDR2 SYGVKD. The CDR3 has 13 amino acids. The CDR3 DNA sequence: TGTGCCATCAGGGGACTAGCGGGAGATGAGCAGTTCTTC. This codes for CAIRGLAGDEQFF.

The chain has TRBV7-2 and TRBJ2-1, with D possibly matching TRBD1 (5 bases). Looked up from germline, CDR1 is SGHTA and CDR2 is FQGNSA. The germline V and J ends were trimmed by 3 bases and 0 bases, with 9 bases remaining between them. The CDR3 length is 15 residues. The CDR3 bases are TGTGCCAGCAGCTTTGGGGCGGCCTCCTACAATGAGCAGTTCTTC. It yields the protein CASSFGAASYNEQFF.

This clonotype came up many times. The chain joins TRBV5-1 to TRBJ2-3; D might be TRBD2 (5 bases). The germline V gene has CDR1 SGHRS and CDR2 YFSETQ. V was cut by 4 bases and J by 3 bases, with 15 bases left in between. The CDR3 runs 15 residues. The CDR3 sequence is CASSPRSGSTDTQYF. The DNA of the CDR3 is TGCGCCAGCAGCCCTCGTTCGGGATCGACAGATACGCAGTATTTT.

This clonotype was seen repeatedly, ten times or more. The chain combines TRBV12-3 or TRBV12-4 with TRBJ2-2; D is undetermined. The ends were cut back, 7 bases at V and 4 bases at J, with 10 bases in the middle. The CDR3 has 13 amino acids. As DNA, the CDR3 is TGTGCCAGCAACACCGTCGGCACCGGGGAGCTGTTTTTT. Protein sequence: CASNTVGTGELFF.

This clonotype was picked up many times. The rearrangement links TRBV27 to TRBJ2-7; no clear D. Looked up from germline, CDR1 is MNHEY and CDR2 is SMNVEV (reference sequence). This CDR3 comprises 14 residues. The ends were cut back, 3 bases at V and 8 bases at J, with 17 bases in the middle. The CDR3 loop is CASSFRPPIIQQYF. DNA for the CDR3: TGTGCCAGCAGTTTCCGGCCCCCCATTATCCAGCAGTACTTC.

This clonotype has a count of ten or more. The V gene is TRBV7-2, the J gene TRBJ2-1; 9 bases map to TRBD1. V shed 5 bases, J shed 5 bases, and the junction held 4 bases outside the gene matches. The CDR3 has 14 amino acids. The germline V gene encodes CDR1 SGHTA and CDR2 FQGNSA. The chain's CDR3 is CASSRQGDNNEQFF. The CDR3 coding sequence is TGTGCCAGCAGCCGACAGGGGGACAACAATGAGCAGTTCTTC.

In this sample, this clonotype is medium-sized. V and J are TRBV28 and TRBJ1-1; D uncertain. The CDR3 spans 15 residues. CDR1 and CDR2 from the germline V gene are MDHEN and SYDVKM. V gave up 4 bases and J gave up 3 bases, with 15 bases separating them. The CDR3, as DNA: TGTGCCAGCAGTTCCCCCTGGACGGAGGACACTGAAGCTTTCTTT. Amino acids: CASSSPWTEDTEAFF.

This clonotype was recorded at least ten times. The rearrangement uses TRBV6-2 or TRBV6-3 and TRBJ2-5, with 11 nucleotides matching TRBD2. This CDR3 spans 18 amino acids. The germline gives CDR1 MNHEY, CDR2 SVGEGT. With V trimmed by 4 bases and J by 4 bases, 14 bases remained unmatched. CDR3 loop: CASSLGPRGSGRGETQYF. CDR3 DNA sequence: TGTGCCAGCAGTTTGGGACCTCGAGGTAGCGGGAGGGGAGAGACCCAGTACTTC.

This clonotype showed up many times. The gene calls are TRBV7-9 and TRBJ1-5, with D possibly TRBD1 on 6 matching bases. Trimming shortened V by 2 bases and J by 4 bases, and 9 bases separated the two germline ends. The CDR3 length is 14 residues. Germline CDR1 SEHNR, CDR2 FQNEAQ (reference sequence). Here the CDR3 reads CASSLLGGNQPQHF. The CDR3 DNA reads as TGTGCCAGCAGCTTACTAGGGGGGAATCAGCCCCAGCATTTT.